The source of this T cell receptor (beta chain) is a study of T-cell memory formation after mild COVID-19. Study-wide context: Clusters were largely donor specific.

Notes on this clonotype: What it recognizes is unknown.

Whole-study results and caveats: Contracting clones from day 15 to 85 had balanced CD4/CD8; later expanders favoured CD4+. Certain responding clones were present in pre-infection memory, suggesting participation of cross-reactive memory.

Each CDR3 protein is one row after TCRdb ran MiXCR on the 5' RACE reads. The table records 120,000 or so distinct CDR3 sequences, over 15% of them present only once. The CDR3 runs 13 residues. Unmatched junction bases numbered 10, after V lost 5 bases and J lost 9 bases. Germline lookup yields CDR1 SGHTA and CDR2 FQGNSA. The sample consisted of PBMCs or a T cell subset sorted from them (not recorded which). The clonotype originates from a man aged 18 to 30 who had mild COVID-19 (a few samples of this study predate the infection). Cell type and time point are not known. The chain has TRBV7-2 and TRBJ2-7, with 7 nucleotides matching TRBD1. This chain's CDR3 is CASSGRQGGTQYF. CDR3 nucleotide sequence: TGTGCCAGCAGCGGCCGACAGGGTGGAACGCAGTACTTC.